The 19 T cell receptor beta chains presented below share a single source sample, sequenced in a study of metastatic and nonmetastatic thyroid tumors. TCRdb reassembled clones from the PCR reads with MiXCR. The repertoire holds 5,000 to 6,000 clones, with around 30% as singletons. Patients were all untreated before their thyroid surgery. The sequenced material came from adjacent normal tissue. These receptors were obtained from a female donor with papillary thyroid cancer or a benign thyroid nodule (not recorded which). Some clones in this sample may be carry-over from other donors' samples.

This clone was observed a few times. The rearrangement links TRBV28 to TRBJ2-7, with D uncertain. Per the germline V gene, CDR1 is MDHEN and CDR2 is SYDVKM. This CDR3 contains 13 residues. Trimming took off 3 bases at V and 0 bases at J, with 6 bases between the two ends. In DNA form, the CDR3 reads TGTGCCAGCAGTTTTGAGGTCTCCTACGAGCAGTACTTC. This gives the protein CASSFEVSYEQYF.

This clone was found many times. The V and J genes are TRBV4-2 and TRBJ2-7; possible D gene TRBD1, 6 bases. V was cut by 0 bases and J by 3 bases, with 15 bases left in between. Germline V CDR1 and CDR2: LGHNA, YNFKEQ. This CDR3 region has 16 residues. The CDR3 reads CASSQDPDSYYYEQYF. The CDR3 nucleotides are TGTGCCAGCAGCCAAGACCCGGACAGCTACTACTACGAGCAGTACTTC.

In this sample, this clone turned up a few times. The V gene is TRBV12-3 or TRBV12-4, the J gene TRBJ1-6; TRBD1 agrees at 8 bases. The ends lost 6 bases at V and 5 bases at J; junction bases unmatched: 6. The CDR3 is 15 amino acids. The CDR3 spells CASRDRVPDNSPLHF. The CDR3 DNA is TGTGCCAGCAGGGACAGGGTTCCGGATAATTCACCCCTCCACTTT.

By share, this clone counts as medium-sized. The CDR3 loop is CASSVGTSGSDEQFF. The CDR3 nucleotides read TGTGCCAGCAGCGTAGGGACTAGCGGGAGCGATGAGCAGTTCTTC. The rearrangement links TRBV9 to TRBJ2-1, with TRBD2 matching over 13 bases. Germline trimming cut 0 bases from V and 8 bases from J; bases unmatched to any gene: 2. Germline values: CDR1 SGDLS, CDR2 YYNGEE. The CDR3 contains 15 residues.

This clone has ten or more counts. The genes are TRBV6-2 or TRBV6-3 and TRBJ2-1, with 10 positions matching TRBD2. Per the germline V gene, CDR1 is MNHEY and CDR2 is SVGEGT. V shed 2 bases and J 0 bases; nucleotides not matched to a gene: 4. The CDR3 sequence is 17 residues long. CDR3 residues: CASSYLAGAASYNEQFF. The DNA of the CDR3 is TGTGCCAGCAGTTACCTAGCGGGGGCCGCCTCCTACAATGAGCAGTTCTTC.

The chain is built from TRBV27 and TRBJ1-1; D gene ambiguous. The CDR3 runs 14 residues. V was pared by 3 bases and J by 2 bases, with 10 bases between. From germline, CDR1 is MNHEY and CDR2 SMNVEV (reference sequence). The DNA for the CDR3 is TGTGCCAGCAGTTTTTCACGGAGTAACACTGAAGCTTTCTTT. It encodes CASSFSRSNTEAFF.

This clone was picked up a small number of times. The CDR3 DNA reads as TGTGCCAGCAGACTTCAGGGTGGTTCCTCCTACGAGCAGTACTTC. Amino acid sequence: CASRLQGGSSYEQYF. The rearrangement links TRBV7-2 to TRBJ2-7, with D tentatively TRBD1 (5 bases). The CDR3 runs to 15 residues. The V gene's germline CDR1 is SGHTA and CDR2 FQGNSA. With 6 bases removed from V and 0 bases from J, the gap between germline ends came to 15 bases.

By its share, this clone is large. This CDR3 is also generated by other DNA sequences in the sample. The chain employs TRBV30 and TRBJ2-7; 7 bases map to TRBD1. Germline V gene sequence: CDR1 GTSNPN, CDR2 SVGIG (reference sequence). V lost 0 bases, J lost 4 bases, and 6 bases stayed unmatched. This CDR3 has 14 amino acids. Here the CDR3 DNA reads TGTGCCTGGAGTGTTTCCGGGACAGCTTACGAGCAGTACTTC. It yields the protein CAWSVSGTAYEQYF.

This clone came up a few times. The V gene is TRBV27, the J gene TRBJ1-2, with 7 bases aligning to TRBD1. From germline, CDR1 is MNHEY and CDR2 SMNVEV (reference sequence). V shed 0 bases and J 5 bases; nucleotides not matched to a gene: 6. CDR3 length: 15 residues. CDR3 nucleotide sequence: TGTGCCAGCAGTTTATCGGAGGGGGCGCGGTATGGCTACACCTTC. Amino acid sequence: CASSLSEGARYGYTF.

The chain has TRBV20-1 and TRBJ1-2, with a weak D call TRBD1 (6 bases). The CDR3 is made up of 17 amino acids. Germline V gives CDR1 DFQATT, CDR2 SNEGSKA (reference sequence). V lost 0 bases and J lost 1, with 18 bases in between. The CDR3 loop reads CSARDEGRQDSNYGYTF. CDR3 DNA: TGCAGTGCTAGAGATGAAGGCCGACAGGACAGTAACTATGGCTACACCTTC.

This clone was seen a few times. Relative to the germline gene, one junction end is altered; a read error may explain this. The rearrangement links TRBV6-1 to TRBJ2-7, with D unresolved. This CDR3 is built from 12 residues. The germline CDR1 and CDR2 sequences are MNHNS and SASEGT. The CDR3 loop is CASNESKYEQYF. CDR3 sequence (DNA): TGTGCCAGCAATGAATCGAAGTACGAGCAGTACTTC.

The genes are TRBV6-2 or TRBV6-3 and TRBJ2-7; D unclear. Per germline, CDR1 MNHEY and CDR2 SVGEGT. This CDR3 is built from 13 residues. V was pared by 3 bases and J by 2 bases, with 8 bases between. CDR3 in DNA: TGTGCCAGCAGTTATCGGCGTACCTACGAGCAGTACTTC. Amino acid sequence: CASSYRRTYEQYF.

The sample holds a few counts of this clone. The CDR3 bases are TGTGCCAGCAGTCCCCGGTCCCCACCCTACGAGCAGTACTTC. This translates into CASSPRSPPYEQYF. The J gene is TRBJ2-7, the V gene TRBV6-1; D gene unclear. There are 14 residues in the CDR3. Trimming stripped 5 bases from V and 2 bases from J, with 13 bases between. Germline V gene lookup returns CDR1 MNHNS and CDR2 SASEGT.

Many counts were recorded for this clone. The CDR3 bases are TGCAGCGTTGGGGGTCGGGGCGGGAGTATGGATACGCAGTATTTT. It specifies CSVGGRGGSMDTQYF. The chain combines TRBV29-1 with TRBJ2-3; 7 nucleotides line up with TRBD2. Germline loops: CDR1 SQVTM, CDR2 ANQGSEA. After removal of 4 bases from V and 6 bases from J, the junction contained 13 bases not matched to a gene. The CDR3 extends over 15 amino acids.

This chain links TRBV19 with TRBJ2-1; D may be TRBD1 (5 bases). The CDR3 extends over 15 amino acids. V was clipped by 5 bases and J by 10 bases, with 21 bases between them. Germline V CDR1 and CDR2: LNHDA, SQIVND (reference sequence). CDR3 protein: CASSALDSPWEEQFF. The CDR3 DNA sequence: TGTGCCAGTAGTGCCTTAGACAGTCCGTGGGAAGAGCAGTTCTTC.

This chain links TRBV6-1 with TRBJ1-6; tentative D call: TRBD1 (5 bases). The ends were cut back, 6 bases at V and 11 bases at J, with 17 bases in the middle. Germline loops: CDR1 MNHNS, CDR2 SASEGT. There are 14 residues in the CDR3. As DNA, the CDR3 is TGTGCCAGCAGCCCCGCGCGGGCGGGACCACCCCTCCACTTT. It yields the protein CASSPARAGPPLHF.

This clone was detected only once. The chain has TRBV5-1 and TRBJ2-5; 12 bases map to TRBD2. Germline CDR1 reads SGHRS; CDR2 reads YFSETQ. The CDR3 covers 16 residues. J lost 0 bases, V lost 4 bases, and 4 bases had no gene match. In nucleotides, the CDR3 is TGCGCCAGCAGCACGCTAGCGGGAGGGAACCAAGAGACCCAGTACTTC. This encodes CASSTLAGGNQETQYF.

The rearrangement uses TRBV19 and TRBJ1-1; D gene ambiguous. The CDR3 has 14 amino acids. Germline lookup yields CDR1 LNHDA and CDR2 SQIVND (reference sequence). Between the trimmed V and J ends, which lost 3 bases and 4 bases, there was a span of 12 bases. The CDR3, as DNA: TGTGCCAGTAGTATGAACACGGGTGGCACTGAAGCTTTCTTT. Protein sequence: CASSMNTGGTEAFF.

This chain links TRBV11-1 with TRBJ2-1; 8 nucleotides line up with TRBD1. This CDR3 contains 18 residues. The J segment lost 4 bases and the V segment lost 5 bases, leaving 16 bases of the junction unmatched. Looked up from germline, CDR1 is SGHAT and CDR2 is FQDESV (reference sequence). CDR3 bases: TGTGCCAGCAGCCTACCTTCAGGGGGCACCCCTGGGTACAATGAGCAGTTCTTC. Residues: CASSLPSGGTPGYNEQFF.